These T cell receptor beta chains were read from a single sample in a study of blood T cell repertoires in COVID-19. Using immunoSEQ multiplex PCR, the repertoire was profiled, and TCRdb retains in-frame clones only, with some absent. The table includes approximately 250,000 clones, approximately 90% detected once. What was sequenced was PBMCs or T cells enriched from blood (not recorded which). These receptors came from a woman aged 25 to 39 with acute COVID-19. Both conserved end residues are part of each CDR3. Each record gives: V gene, CDR3 length, clone size, CDR3 protein. Only some rows state a clone size, as once, few, many or a class for expanded clones.

v_call: TRBV27
cdr3_length: 14
clone_size: NA
cdr3_aa: CASRGLAGADTQYF

v_call: TRBV6-5
cdr3_length: 14
clone_size: NA
cdr3_aa: CASSSDRGSHEQYF

v_call: TRBV7-3
cdr3_length: 14
clone_size: NA
cdr3_aa: CASSLGGVQETQYF

v_call: TRBV28
cdr3_length: 18
clone_size: NA
cdr3_aa: CASSLLVAIVPPFYEQYF

v_call: TRBV4-2
cdr3_length: 17
clone_size: NA
cdr3_aa: CASSQGELAGVTGELFF

v_call: TRBV28
cdr3_length: 13
clone_size: NA
cdr3_aa: CASKDRGNEKLFF

v_call: TRBV6-5
cdr3_length: 12
clone_size: NA
cdr3_aa: CASSTGGETQYF

v_call: TRBV4-1
cdr3_length: 13
clone_size: once
cdr3_aa: CASSQGEDYEQYF

v_call: TRBV12-3/TRBV12-4
cdr3_length: 13
clone_size: many
cdr3_aa: CASSAGGPYEQYF

v_call: TRBV7-9
cdr3_length: 15
clone_size: NA
cdr3_aa: CASSLDSGGYNEQFF

v_call: TRBV7-3
cdr3_length: 16
clone_size: NA
cdr3_aa: CASSPDQAMGTDTQYF

v_call: TRBV5-1
cdr3_length: 15
clone_size: NA
cdr3_aa: CASSPGLAVYNEQFF

v_call: TRBV14
cdr3_length: 13
clone_size: few
cdr3_aa: CASSPYNTGELFF

v_call: TRBV11-2
cdr3_length: 16
clone_size: NA
cdr3_aa: CASSLGTAGGIYEQYF

v_call: TRBV5-4
cdr3_length: 14
clone_size: NA
cdr3_aa: CASSLFYRPYEQYF

v_call: TRBV28
cdr3_length: 17
clone_size: once
cdr3_aa: CASSLSRLAGGGSEQYF

v_call: TRBV2
cdr3_length: 12
clone_size: NA
cdr3_aa: CASRTAGGPQHF

v_call: TRBV18
cdr3_length: 13
clone_size: NA
cdr3_aa: CASSPAGDTEAFF

v_call: TRBV25-1
cdr3_length: 16
clone_size: NA
cdr3_aa: CARRTSGRFWEETQYF

v_call: TRBV28
cdr3_length: 15
clone_size: NA
cdr3_aa: CASSSSATLSYEQYF

v_call: TRBV20-1
cdr3_length: 13
clone_size: once
cdr3_aa: CSASRGSSYEQYF

v_call: TRBV28
cdr3_length: 13
clone_size: NA
cdr3_aa: CASRSTGETEAFF

v_call: TRBV7-2
cdr3_length: 13
clone_size: NA
cdr3_aa: CASSSMFGQPQHF

v_call: TRBV19
cdr3_length: 14
clone_size: NA
cdr3_aa: CASSINRGNEKLFF

v_call: TRBV4-2
cdr3_length: 15
clone_size: few
cdr3_aa: CASSQEQRGTDTQYF

v_call: TRBV5-1
cdr3_length: 14
clone_size: NA
cdr3_aa: CASSFRDRGTEAFF

v_call: TRBV6-1
cdr3_length: 16
clone_size: NA
cdr3_aa: CASTEGVAGGGDTQYF

v_call: TRBV4-2
cdr3_length: 11
clone_size: NA
cdr3_aa: CASSQEGQEHF

v_call: TRBV6-4
cdr3_length: 13
clone_size: NA
cdr3_aa: CASSDLMSGEQFF

v_call: TRBV9
cdr3_length: 22
clone_size: NA
cdr3_aa: CASSVAILASGRQTSGANVLTF

v_call: TRBV7-9
cdr3_length: 14
clone_size: NA
cdr3_aa: CASSLGQGVFGYTF

v_call: TRBV6-5
cdr3_length: 15
clone_size: few
cdr3_aa: CASSLGLTDTGELFF

v_call: TRBV4-1
cdr3_length: 16
clone_size: once
cdr3_aa: CASSQDRSPRDQPQHF

v_call: TRBV18
cdr3_length: 14
clone_size: NA
cdr3_aa: CASSLRQVTYEQYF

v_call: TRBV12-3/TRBV12-4
cdr3_length: 12
clone_size: NA
cdr3_aa: CASTSGNQPQHF

v_call: TRBV9
cdr3_length: 18
clone_size: NA
cdr3_aa: CASSVVERPFPSTDTQYF

v_call: TRBV11-2
cdr3_length: 14
clone_size: NA
cdr3_aa: CASSLAQVDQPQHF

v_call: TRBV9
cdr3_length: 19
clone_size: NA
cdr3_aa: CASSVGPSGASSGANVLTF

v_call: TRBV19
cdr3_length: 17
clone_size: NA
cdr3_aa: CASSSGLSPLDRVEQYF

v_call: TRBV5-4
cdr3_length: 16
clone_size: NA
cdr3_aa: CASSFASVGSYNEQFF

v_call: TRBV9
cdr3_length: 16
clone_size: NA
cdr3_aa: CASTLAGGGDTDTQYF